This T cell receptor (beta chain) was found in a study of blood T cells in healthy people across ages. Study in general: For every two T cells, template switching captured about one barcoded beta molecule.

Germline CDR1 reads MRHNA; CDR2 reads SNTAGT. This CDR3 spans 13 amino acids. Losses at the gene ends were 6 bases for V and 5 bases for J; bases not matched to a gene: 5. Study results and limitations: Unknown CMV status may confound age-related changes in expanded clones.

Donation came from healthy Caucasian individuals in Russia who were aged roughly 6 to 95. They isolated at least 7 million PBMCs from each sample. Primed by a sample-barcoded 5' primer and a J-beta primer mix, a second PCR proceeded for about 7 to 11 cycles. TCRdb re-analysed the 5' RACE reads in MiXCR, keeping a single row per CDR3 protein. Seen here are 1.5 million to 2 million distinct CDR3 sequences, 28% observed once, and the top ten hold 7.7%. The sample holds many counts of this clonotype. The antigen is unknown. This sequence was found in a woman aged 25-40 years in good health. Input material: blood. This chain connects TRBV6-4 to TRBJ2-3, with 7 bases identical to TRBD1. The DNA of the CDR3 is TGTGCCAGCAGCCCGGGACAGAGAGATACGCAGTATTTT. It is translated as CASSPGQRDTQYF.